Listed below are T cell receptor beta chains from one sample, sequenced in a study of blood T cell repertoires in COVID-19. Profiling relied on immunoSEQ multiplex PCR, and the TCRdb table lists in-frame clones only, not all of them. The sample records about 250,000 clones, about 86% being singletons. Material: peripheral blood. The receptors were sampled from a man older than 75 with acute or convalescent COVID-19. CDR3s include the opening cysteine and the closing phenylalanine or tryptophan. D genes are given only for firm matches. Rows give clone size only sometimes, using once, few, many, or a class for an expanded clone.

J gene,CDR3 length,V gene,D gene,clone size,CDR3 DNA,CDR3 protein
TRBJ1-1,15,TRBV19,TRBD1,-,TGTGCCAGTAGGAACCCGGGACAGCCGAACACTGAAGCTTTCTTT,CASRNPGQPNTEAFF
TRBJ2-1,14,TRBV19,TRBD2,-,TGTGCCAGTACCCCTAGCGGGTCCTACAATGAGCAGTTCTTC,CASTPSGSYNEQFF
TRBJ1-1,16,TRBV7-2,-,-,TGTGCCAGCAGCCTAAGGAGAGCTGGGTTTTACACTGAAGCTTTCTTT,CASSLRRAGFYTEAFF
TRBJ2-5,16,TRBV7-2,TRBD2,-,TGTGCCAGCAGCTTAGCTCAGCGGGGATACCAAGAGACCCAGTACTTC,CASSLAQRGYQETQYF
TRBJ2-2,15,TRBV7-9,-,few,TGTGCCAGCAGCTCGACAGACCTCGGCACCGGGGAGCTGTTTTTT,CASSSTDLGTGELFF
TRBJ1-2,14,TRBV7-9,TRBD1,-,TGTGCCAGCAGCTTAGGGGGACAGGGTAATGGCTACACCTTC,CASSLGGQGNGYTF
TRBJ2-3,15,TRBV5-1,TRBD1,once,TGCGCCAGCAGCTTGGTACAGGGGTCCACAGATACGCAGTATTTT,CASSLVQGSTDTQYF
TRBJ2-3,13,TRBV29-1,TRBD1,-,TGCAGCGCTCGGACAGGGGGGGGAGATACGCAGTATTTT,CSARTGGGDTQYF
TRBJ2-1,18,TRBV6-2/TRBV6-3,TRBD2,-,TGTGCCAGCAGACCTTACACCTTGGGGACTAGCGGGAGGGTTGAGCAGTTCTTC,CASRPYTLGTSGRVEQFF
TRBJ2-5,13,TRBV19,-,-,TGTGCCAGTAGTCCGACAGGCCAAGAGACCCAGTACTTC,CASSPTGQETQYF
TRBJ1-3,16,TRBV18,TRBD1,-,TGTGCCAGCTCACTCGGACAGGCAATCTCTGGAAACACCATATATTTT,CASSLGQAISGNTIYF
TRBJ1-5,13,TRBV19,-,-,TGTGCCAGTACCTACTCGCTGTCTCAGCCCCAGCATTTT,CASTYSLSQPQHF
TRBJ1-1,17,TRBV28,TRBD1,-,TGTGCCAGCAGTTTGACGGGACAGGGGTTTCCAAACACTGAAGCTTTCTTT,CASSLTGQGFPNTEAFF
TRBJ2-7,11,TRBV5-4,-,-,TGTGCCAGCAGCCGAGACTACGAGCAGTACTTC,CASSRDYEQYF
TRBJ1-1,15,TRBV5-6,TRBD1,-,TGTGCCAGCAGCCCCGACAGGGATCGCCACACTGAAGCTTTCTTT,CASSPDRDRHTEAFF
TRBJ2-2,12,TRBV19,-,-,TGTGCCAGTAGTCGACAGAGCTGGGAGCTGTTTTTT,CASSRQSWELFF